Below, 17 T cell receptor beta chains from the same sample are listed, as sequenced in a study of naive CD8 T cells in extremely preterm neonates. Profiled with immunoSEQ multiplex PCR; TCRdb holds only in-frame clones, not every one. The table lists about 7,500 clones, 95% to 98% of them singletons. Elective cesarean births at about 37-42 weeks, without labor or membrane rupture, supplied the cord blood. Sequenced material: naive CD8+ T cells from cord blood. Receptors originate from a newborn in good health.

The CDR3 DNA follows: TGTGCCAGCAGCTTGACAGGGTTCGGAAACACCATATATTTT. Translation gives CASSLTGFGNTIYF. The chain couples TRBV7-9 to TRBJ1-3; 7 nucleotides line up with TRBD1. V gave up 3 bases and J gave up 4 bases; unmatched junction bases: 3. Germline CDR1 and CDR2: SEHNR and FQNEAQ (reference sequence). This CDR3 spans 14 amino acids.

The J gene is TRBJ1-4, the V gene TRBV30; 12 bases align to TRBD1. The CDR3 length is 17 residues. Germline CDR1 reads GTSNPN; CDR2 reads SVGIG (reference sequence). V trimming: 0 bases; J trimming: 4 bases; junction bases outside the gene matches: 6. The CDR3: CAWSVRDRGPINEKLFF. CDR3 coding DNA: TGTGCCTGGAGTGTACGGGACAGGGGGCCCATTAATGAAAAACTGTTTTTT.

This chain connects TRBV5-1 to TRBJ1-3, with D hard to call. The CDR3 spans 14 residues. CDR1 and CDR2 from the germline V gene are SGHRS and YFSETQ. V lost 0 bases, J lost 2 bases, and 6 bases lay in between. As DNA, the CDR3 is TGCGCCAGCAGCTTGGATACTACTGGAAACACCATATATTTT. Its translation: CASSLDTTGNTIYF.

This clone turned up a few times. The chain is built from TRBV7-9 and TRBJ2-7, with TRBD2 matching 9 bases. V gave up 1 base and J gave up 0 bases; unmatched junction bases: 7. This CDR3 has 17 residues. Germline lookup yields CDR1 SEHNR and CDR2 FQNEAQ (reference sequence). The CDR3 coding sequence is TGTGCCAGCAGCTTAGTGGGGCGGGGGGGGGACTCCTACGAGCAGTACTTC. This translates into CASSLVGRGGDSYEQYF.

This chain joins TRBV4-1 and TRBJ1-3; TRBD1 agrees at 7 bases. In germline, CDR1 is MGHRA, CDR2 YSYEKL. V was pared by 4 bases and J by 14 bases, with 5 bases of the junction left unmatched. This CDR3 is 11 amino acids long. The CDR3 loop reads CASSLTGPLYF. CDR3 DNA: TGCGCCAGCAGCCTGACAGGGCCCTTATATTTT.

The rearrangement links TRBV5-5 to TRBJ1-1; 7 bases agree with TRBD1. Germline CDR1 SGHKS, CDR2 YYEKEE (reference sequence). This CDR3 comprises 14 residues. J gave up 4 bases and V 5 bases, and 8 bases lay outside the gene matches. This chain's CDR3 is CASREISGGTEAFF. In nucleotides, the CDR3 is TGTGCCAGCAGAGAAATTTCAGGGGGCACTGAAGCTTTCTTT.

The chain couples TRBV5-1 to TRBJ1-2; D unresolved. Germline loops: CDR1 SGHRS, CDR2 YFSETQ. The V end was cut by 6 bases, the J end by 4 bases, with 7 bases between. The CDR3 consists of 11 residues. The CDR3 protein is CASTTAYGYTF. CDR3 DNA sequence: TGCGCCAGCACCACAGCCTATGGCTACACCTTC.

The rearrangement joins TRBV10-1 to TRBJ1-2; weak D call: TRBD1 (6 bases). The CDR3 sequence is 13 residues long. CDR1 is WNHNN and CDR2 is SYGVQD in the germline V gene (reference sequence). The V end lost 7 bases, the J end lost 4 bases, and 13 bases lay between the germline ends. The CDR3 loop reads CASTLRTVYGYTF. CDR3 nucleotide sequence: TGCGCCAGCACACTGCGGACAGTCTATGGCTACACCTTC.

The gene calls are TRBV19 and TRBJ2-7; D is possibly TRBD1 (5 bases). The V end was cut by 3 bases, the J end by 4 bases, with 13 bases between. This CDR3 has 14 amino acids. From germline, CDR1 is LNHDA and CDR2 SQIVND (reference sequence). DNA of the CDR3: TGTGCCAGTAGTATGGCCCTCCAGGGTTACGAGCAGTACTTC. It specifies CASSMALQGYEQYF.

V gene TRBV30 combines with J gene TRBJ1-1; tentatively, D is TRBD1 (6 bases). Trimming took off 0 bases at V and 1 base at J, with 6 bases between the two ends. CDR1 GTSNPN and CDR2 SVGIG come from the germline V gene (reference sequence). The CDR3 loop spans 13 amino acids. The CDR3 region is CAWSVDRNTEAFF. The CDR3 coding sequence is TGTGCCTGGAGTGTGGACAGGAACACTGAAGCTTTCTTT.

This clone is a singleton in its sample. The V gene is TRBV11-2, the J gene TRBJ2-5; possible D gene TRBD1, 6 bases. The J call may be incorrect, as the DNA end agrees better with TRBJ2-7. The CDR3 contains 16 residues. Germline-derived CDR1 and CDR2 are SGHAT and FQNNGV. This CDR3 is CASSLEWSGATYEQYF. The CDR3 nucleotides read TGTGCCAGCAGCTTAGAATGGTCAGGGGCTACCTACGAGCAGTACTTC.

This clone was detected only once. The chain recombines TRBV27 with TRBJ2-7, with D unclear. The V end lost 4 bases, the J end lost 6 bases, and 10 bases lay between the germline ends. Germline values: CDR1 MNHEY, CDR2 SMNVEV (reference sequence). The CDR3 runs to 12 residues. CDR3 protein: CASSSTPGEQYF. Written as DNA, the CDR3 is TGTGCCAGCAGTTCGACCCCGGGCGAGCAGTACTTC.

The chain couples TRBV5-6 to TRBJ2-1; 7 bases fit TRBD1. Germline lookup yields CDR1 SGHDT and CDR2 YYEEEE. Trimming removed 0 bases from V and 2 bases from J; junction bases left unmatched: 5. There are 16 residues in the CDR3. CDR3 sequence: CASSLDRGFTYNEQFF. The CDR3 nucleotides read TGTGCCAGCAGCTTGGACAGGGGTTTTACCTACAATGAGCAGTTCTTC.

The J gene is TRBJ2-3, the V gene TRBV2; D uncertain. This CDR3 comprises 13 residues. Looked up from germline, CDR1 is SNHLY and CDR2 is FYNNEI. With 6 bases removed from V and 4 bases from J, the gap between germline ends came to 11 bases. The CDR3 is CASRPGEADTQYF. CDR3 DNA sequence: TGTGCCAGCAGGCCCGGAGAAGCAGATACGCAGTATTTT.

J is TRBJ1-1 and V is TRBV4-1, with D maybe TRBD1 (5 bases). This CDR3 has 11 amino acids. Germline CDR1 MGHRA, CDR2 YSYEKL. V gave up 0 bases and J gave up 10 bases, with 6 bases separating them. Here the CDR3 DNA reads TGCGCCAGCAGCCAAGAGGGGGGAGCTTTCTTT. It specifies CASSQEGGAFF.

The J gene is TRBJ1-1, the V gene TRBV4-2, with 9 bases identical to TRBD1. CDR3 length: 15 amino acids. With 3 bases clipped from V and 1 base from J, the junction kept 3 bases outside the gene matches. Germline-derived CDR1 and CDR2 are LGHNA and YNFKEQ. CDR3 protein: CASSQGQGSNTEAFF. As DNA, the CDR3 is TGTGCCAGCAGCCAGGGACAGGGTTCGAACACTGAAGCTTTCTTT.

CDR3 in amino acids: CATSRPGTGPEAFF. The DNA of the CDR3 is TGTGCCACCAGCAGGCCCGGGACAGGGCCTGAAGCTTTCTTT. V and J are TRBV15 and TRBJ1-1; 9 bases map to TRBD1. The CDR3 length is 14 residues. CDR1 LNHNV and CDR2 YYDKDF come from the germline V gene (reference sequence). The V and J ends lost 3 bases and 6 bases, in that order; junction bases with no gene match: 5.